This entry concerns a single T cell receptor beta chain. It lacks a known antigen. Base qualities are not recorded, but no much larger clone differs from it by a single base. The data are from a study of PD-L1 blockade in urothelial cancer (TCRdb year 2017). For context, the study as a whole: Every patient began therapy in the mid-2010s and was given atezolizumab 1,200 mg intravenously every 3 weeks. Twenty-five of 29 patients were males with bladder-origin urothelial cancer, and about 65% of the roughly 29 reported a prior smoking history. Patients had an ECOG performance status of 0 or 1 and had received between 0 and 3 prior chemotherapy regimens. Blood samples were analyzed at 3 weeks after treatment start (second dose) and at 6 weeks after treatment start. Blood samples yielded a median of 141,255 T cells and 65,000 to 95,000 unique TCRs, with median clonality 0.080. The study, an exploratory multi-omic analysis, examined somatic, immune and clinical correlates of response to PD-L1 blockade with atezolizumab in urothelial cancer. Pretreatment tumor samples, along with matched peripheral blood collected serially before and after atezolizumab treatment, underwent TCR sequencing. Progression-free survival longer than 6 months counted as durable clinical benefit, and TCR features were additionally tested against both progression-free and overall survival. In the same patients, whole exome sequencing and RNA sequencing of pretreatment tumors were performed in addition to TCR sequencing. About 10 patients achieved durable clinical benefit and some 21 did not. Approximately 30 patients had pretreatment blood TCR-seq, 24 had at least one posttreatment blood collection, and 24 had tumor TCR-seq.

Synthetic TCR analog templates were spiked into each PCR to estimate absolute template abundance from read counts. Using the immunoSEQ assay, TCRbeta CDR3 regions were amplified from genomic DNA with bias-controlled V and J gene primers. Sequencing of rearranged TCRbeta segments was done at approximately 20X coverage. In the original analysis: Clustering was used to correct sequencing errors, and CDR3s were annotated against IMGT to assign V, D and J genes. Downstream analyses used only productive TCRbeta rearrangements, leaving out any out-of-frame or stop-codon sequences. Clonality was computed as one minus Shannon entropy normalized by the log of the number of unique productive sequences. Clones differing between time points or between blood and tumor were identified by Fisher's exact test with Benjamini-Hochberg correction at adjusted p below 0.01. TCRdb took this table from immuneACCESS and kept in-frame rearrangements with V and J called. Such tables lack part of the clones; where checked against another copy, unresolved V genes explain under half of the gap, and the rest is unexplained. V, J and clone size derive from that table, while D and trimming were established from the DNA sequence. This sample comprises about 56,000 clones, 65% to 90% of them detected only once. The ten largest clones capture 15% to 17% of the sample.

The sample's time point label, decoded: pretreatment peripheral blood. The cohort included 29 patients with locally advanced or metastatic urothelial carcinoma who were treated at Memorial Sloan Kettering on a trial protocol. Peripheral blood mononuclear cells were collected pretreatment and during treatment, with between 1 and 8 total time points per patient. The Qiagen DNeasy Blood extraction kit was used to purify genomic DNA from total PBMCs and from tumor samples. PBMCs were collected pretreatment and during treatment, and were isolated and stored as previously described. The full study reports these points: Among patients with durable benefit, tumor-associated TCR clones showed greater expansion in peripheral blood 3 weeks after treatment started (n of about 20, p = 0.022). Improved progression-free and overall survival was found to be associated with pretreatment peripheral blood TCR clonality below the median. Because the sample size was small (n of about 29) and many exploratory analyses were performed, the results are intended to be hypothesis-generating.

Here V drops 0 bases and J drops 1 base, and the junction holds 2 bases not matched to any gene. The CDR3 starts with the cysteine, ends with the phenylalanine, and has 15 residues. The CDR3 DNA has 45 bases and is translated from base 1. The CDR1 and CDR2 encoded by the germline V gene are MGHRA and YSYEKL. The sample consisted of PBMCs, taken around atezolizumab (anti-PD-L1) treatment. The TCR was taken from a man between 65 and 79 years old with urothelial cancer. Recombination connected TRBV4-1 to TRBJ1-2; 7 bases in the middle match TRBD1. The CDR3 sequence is CASSQDGTVNYGYTF. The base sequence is TGCGCCAGCAGCCAAGATGGGACAGTTAACTATGGCTACACCTTC.